This TCR beta chain comes out of a study of blood T cell repertoires in COVID-19. About the research overall: The United States, Italy and Spain provided the acute and convalescent COVID-19 samples. From T cells, B-cell-depleted T cells, or PBMCs came the material, which was cDNA or gDNA.

Per the authors' pipeline: Reference gene primer amplification gave nucleated cell count estimates. Using immunoSEQ multiplex PCR, the repertoire was profiled, and TCRdb retains in-frame clones only, with some absent. V and J calls and clone size follow that table, whereas D and trimming were derived from the DNA. The sample lists about 170,000 clones, approximately 82% occurring once. The germline V gene has CDR1 DFQATT and CDR2 SNEGSKA (reference sequence). Trimming stripped 7 bases from V and 4 bases from J, with 6 bases between. The CDR3 covers 10 residues. This clonotype originated in a woman in her 70s who had recovered from COVID-19. Sequenced material: peripheral blood. The chain has TRBV20-1 and TRBJ2-3; D remains unclear. As DNA, the CDR3 is TGCAGTGTTAATCCAGATACGCAGTATTTT. Residues: CSVNPDTQYF.